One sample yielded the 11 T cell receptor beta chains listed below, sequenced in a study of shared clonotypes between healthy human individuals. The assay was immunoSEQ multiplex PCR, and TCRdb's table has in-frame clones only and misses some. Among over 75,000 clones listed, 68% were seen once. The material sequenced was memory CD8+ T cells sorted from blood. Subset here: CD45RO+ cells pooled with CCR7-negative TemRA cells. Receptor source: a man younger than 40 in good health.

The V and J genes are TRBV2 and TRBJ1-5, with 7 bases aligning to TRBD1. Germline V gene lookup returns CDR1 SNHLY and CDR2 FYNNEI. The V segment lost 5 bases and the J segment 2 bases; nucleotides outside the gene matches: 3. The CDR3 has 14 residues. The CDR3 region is CASSFDRGNQPQHF. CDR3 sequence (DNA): TGTGCCAGCAGTTTCGACAGGGGCAATCAGCCCCAGCATTTT.

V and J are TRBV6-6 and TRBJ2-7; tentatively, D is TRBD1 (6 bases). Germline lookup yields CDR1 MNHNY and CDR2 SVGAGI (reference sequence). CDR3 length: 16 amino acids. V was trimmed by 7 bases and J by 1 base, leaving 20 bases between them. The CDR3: CASKETTGRFSYEQYF. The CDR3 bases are TGTGCCAGCAAAGAGACCACAGGGCGTTTTTCCTACGAGCAGTACTTC.

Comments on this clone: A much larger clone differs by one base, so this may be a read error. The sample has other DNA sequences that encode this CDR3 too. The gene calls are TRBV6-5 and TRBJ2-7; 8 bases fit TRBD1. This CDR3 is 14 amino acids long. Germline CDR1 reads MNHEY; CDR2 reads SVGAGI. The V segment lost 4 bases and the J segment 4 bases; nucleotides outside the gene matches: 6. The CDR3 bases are TGTGCCAGCAGTTCCGGGACAGGAGGGTACGAGCAGTACTTC. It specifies CASSSGTGGYEQYF.

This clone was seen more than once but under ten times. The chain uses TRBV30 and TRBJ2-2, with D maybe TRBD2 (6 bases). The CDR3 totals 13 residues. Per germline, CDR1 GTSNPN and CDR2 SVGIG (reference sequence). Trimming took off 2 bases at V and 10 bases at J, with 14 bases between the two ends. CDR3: CAWSPGGAQELFF. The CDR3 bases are TGTGCCTGGAGTCCCGGCGGGGCGCAGGAGCTGTTTTTT.

This CDR3 is CASSRASDYEQYF. In nucleotides, the CDR3 is TGCGCCAGCAGTAGGGCTAGCGACTACGAGCAGTACTTC. The chain joins TRBV10-1 to TRBJ2-7; D perhaps matches TRBD2 (6 bases). V was cut by 5 bases and J by 3 bases, with 11 bases left in between. This CDR3 contains 13 residues. Germline loops: CDR1 WNHNN, CDR2 SYGVQD (reference sequence).

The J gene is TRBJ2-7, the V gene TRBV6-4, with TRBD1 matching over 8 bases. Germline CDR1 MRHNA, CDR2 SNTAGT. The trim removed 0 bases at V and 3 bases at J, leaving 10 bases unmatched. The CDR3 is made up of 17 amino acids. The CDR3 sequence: CASSDSKGTGPYYEQYF. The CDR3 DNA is TGTGCCAGCAGTGACTCGAAGGGGACAGGTCCTTACTACGAGCAGTACTTC.

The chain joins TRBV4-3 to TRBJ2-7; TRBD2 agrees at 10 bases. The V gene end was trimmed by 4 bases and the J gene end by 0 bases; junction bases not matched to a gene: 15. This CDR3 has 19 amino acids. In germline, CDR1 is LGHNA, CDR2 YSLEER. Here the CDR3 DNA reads TGCGCCAGCAGCCCGAAGTTTGGGGGCCGGACTAGCGGCTCCTACGAGCAGTACTTC. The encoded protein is CASSPKFGGRTSGSYEQYF.

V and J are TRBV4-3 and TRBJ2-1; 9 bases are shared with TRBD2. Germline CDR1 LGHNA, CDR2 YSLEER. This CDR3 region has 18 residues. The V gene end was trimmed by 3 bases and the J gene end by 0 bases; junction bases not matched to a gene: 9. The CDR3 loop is CASSHNAGGPGSYNEQFF. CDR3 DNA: TGCGCCAGCAGCCATAACGCGGGAGGGCCCGGCTCCTACAATGAGCAGTTCTTC.

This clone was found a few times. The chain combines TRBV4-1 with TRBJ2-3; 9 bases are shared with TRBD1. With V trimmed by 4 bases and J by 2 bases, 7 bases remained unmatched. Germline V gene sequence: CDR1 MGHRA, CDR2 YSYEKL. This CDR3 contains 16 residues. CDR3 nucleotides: TGCGCCAGCAGCCCCCCCGGGACAGGGCCCACAGATACGCAGTATTTT. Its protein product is CASSPPGTGPTDTQYF.

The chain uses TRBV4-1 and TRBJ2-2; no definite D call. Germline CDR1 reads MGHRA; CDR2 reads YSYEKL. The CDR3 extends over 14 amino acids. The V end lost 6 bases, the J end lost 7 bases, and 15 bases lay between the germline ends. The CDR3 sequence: CASRVGQYDGELFF. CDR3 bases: TGCGCCAGCAGGGTCGGGCAGTACGACGGGGAGCTGTTTTTT.

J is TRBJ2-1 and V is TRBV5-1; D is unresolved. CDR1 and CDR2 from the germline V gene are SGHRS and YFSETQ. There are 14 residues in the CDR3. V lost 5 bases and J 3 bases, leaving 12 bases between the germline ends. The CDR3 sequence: CASSPFANYNEQFF. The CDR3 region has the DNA TGCGCCAGCAGTCCCTTCGCTAACTACAATGAGCAGTTCTTC.